Given below is one T cell receptor (beta chain) in context. What this receptor recognizes is not known. No base quality values were provided; no much bigger clone lies one nucleotide off. The library relied on 5' RACE. TCRdb lists the instrument as Illumina HiSeq 2000. A universal primer binding site was introduced by template switching, and a unique molecular identifier was present in the final cDNA, enabling accurate counting of TCR cDNA molecules. Specific primers in the conserved constant-segment region were used to synthesize first-strand cDNA for TCR alpha and beta chains. Each cDNA library was double barcoded, with a SMART-Mk sample barcode plus Illumina barcodes, to control for contamination. TruSeq adapter sequences along with Illumina sample barcodes were introduced in two successive PCR steps. The TCR alpha and beta cDNA libraries were sequenced on the Illumina HiSeq platform using custom primers. In the original analysis: MiGEC was used to process raw reads and extract unique molecular identifiers, and MiXCR was used to find CDR3 positions. Recombination models were inferred per individual with the repgenHMM and IGoR tools using an EM algorithm. The tcR package in R was used for shared clonotype analysis, with sharing normalized by the product of cloneset sizes. To study raw recombination free of thymic and clonal selection effects, out-of-frame nonproductive sequences were analyzed. The public reads were reanalyzed by TCRdb: fastp trimming at Q25, MiXCR alignment, in-frame beta chains only. One record per CDR3 amino acid sequence lists the most common genes and DNA. These V and J calls derive from TCRdb rather than the authors' analysis. Here the sample has roughly 1,500,000 distinct CDR3 sequences; around a third occur a single time. 0.25% to 0.3% of the sample is taken by the ten largest.

V lost 3 bases and J lost 3 bases; the stretch between them is 19 bases long. Based on the germline V gene, the CDR1 and CDR2 sequences are SGHRS and YFSETQ. The CDR3 has 17 amino acids, counting the end cysteine and phenylalanine. Only the CDR3 part of the read is kept: 51 bases, read in frame from the first base. Every donor was a healthy Caucasian. The data were taken from a study of identical twins (dated by TCRdb to the mid-2010s). The study in broad terms: To test whether fetal clonotypes persist, this study deep-sequenced TCR alpha and beta repertoires from monozygotic twins, from unrelated adults of various ages, and from cord blood. To rule out contamination, replicate twin experiments were performed at different times with different library preparation protocols.

The study at large found these results: Conclusions relied on cross-sectional statistical analysis, since the same donors could not be followed over many years. Fewer insertions were carried by abundant cord blood beta clonotypes; a weaker similar trend was observed in young adult naive repertoires, while no such trend was observed in memory repertoires. Recombination models systematically underestimated out-of-frame TCR alpha sharing in monozygotic twins but agreed with sharing between unrelated individuals. Compared with coincidental sharing between unrelated individuals, an excess of low generation-probability sequences was observed among out-of-frame TCR alpha sequences shared between twins. The excess sharing between twins in beta out-of-frame sequences was weaker because fewer shared sequences reduced the signal-to-noise ratio. Zero-insertion analyses could be partly confounded by invariant T cells such as MAIT and iNKT, though diverse VJ usage argued against such confounding for most clonotypes.

What was sequenced was cord blood. The sequence was obtained from a newborn girl in good health. Recombination joined TRBV5-1 with TRBJ2-1, and possibly TRBD2, on 6 matching bases. The base sequence is TGCGCCAGCAGCTGGGGAGGTTCAACCACCTACTACAATGAGCAGTTCTTC. The translation is CASSWGGSTTYYNEQFF.